This is a list of T cell receptor beta chains from one sample in a study of OX40 agonist ivuxolimab in advanced cancers. Sequenced by immunoSEQ multiplex PCR; TCRdb stores in-frame clones only, minus some. The table records about 20,000 clones, 65% to 85% of them present only once. The sample was CD4+ or CD8+ T cells sorted from blood, taken in a trial of the OX40 agonist ivuxolimab. Receptors originate from an adult with an advanced solid tumor such as melanoma, head and neck, liver or kidney cancer. Each CDR3 is given with its conserved first and last residue. The D gene is left open where the match is weak. Size values are once, few and many counts, or a class for expanded clones, and some rows have none.

d_call	v_call	clone_size	j_call	cdr3_aa	cdr3_nt
TRBD1	TRBV29-1	medium-sized	TRBJ2-1	CSLLGTGSYNEQFF	TGCAGCCTCCTGGGGACAGGGTCCTACAATGAGCAGTTCTTC
TRBD1	TRBV7-3	once	TRBJ2-3	CASSLMSGGQDTQYF	TGTGCCAGCAGCTTAATGTCAGGGGGCCAAGATACGCAGTATTTT
-	TRBV19	-	TRBJ2-1	CASSMKIQGLGEQFF	TGTGCCAGTAGTATGAAGATCCAGGGTTTGGGTGAGCAGTTCTTC
-	TRBV7-2	-	TRBJ1-5	CASSLRGSGQPQHF	TGTGCCAGCAGCTTAAGAGGGTCGGGTCAGCCCCAGCATTTT
-	TRBV29-1	-	TRBJ2-7	CSVELEGGEQYF	TGCAGCGTTGAATTGGAGGGTGGCGAGCAGTACTTC
TRBD1	TRBV4-1	-	TRBJ2-2	CASSHSGTGFGELFF	TGCGCCAGCAGCCACTCCGGGACAGGCTTCGGGGAGCTGTTTTTT
TRBD2	TRBV7-7	-	TRBJ2-3	CASSLGLATPTDTQYF	TGTGCTAGCAGCCTGGGACTAGCGACTCCCACAGATACGCAGTATTTT
-	TRBV7-9	-	TRBJ1-5	CASSQGGNHQPQHF	TGTGCCAGCAGCCAGGGTGGGAATCATCAGCCCCAGCATTTT
TRBD1	TRBV6-1	-	TRBJ2-5	CASSASSGTGAREQYF	TGTGCCAGCAGTGCCTCCTCCGGGACAGGGGCCCGGGAGCAGTACTTC
-	TRBV7-9	few	TRBJ1-1	CASSFPGGTEAFF	TGTGCCAGCAGCTTCCCGGGAGGCACTGAAGCTTTCTTT
-	TRBV7-9	few	TRBJ2-7	CASSLGAYEQYF	TGTGCCAGCAGCTTGGGGGCCTACGAGCAGTACTTC
-	TRBV30	-	TRBJ2-5	CAWSGNTGETQYF	TGTGCCTGGAGTGGTAACACCGGCGAGACCCAGTACTTC
-	TRBV18	once	TRBJ2-6	CASSPTVSGANVLTF	TGTGCCAGCTCACCCACAGTCTCTGGGGCCAACGTCCTGACTTTC
-	TRBV28	-	TRBJ1-6	CASGLPGEYNSPLHF	TGTGCCAGCGGCCTACCAGGGGAGTATAATTCACCCCTCCACTTT
-	TRBV11-2	-	TRBJ1-5	CASSLESRNSNQPQHF	TGTGCCAGCAGCTTAGAGAGCAGGAACTCCAATCAGCCCCAGCATTTT
-	TRBV19	few	TRBJ2-6	CASSPMTGPISGANVLTF	TGTGCCAGTAGTCCTATGACCGGACCGATCTCTGGGGCCAACGTCCTGACTTTC
-	TRBV7-9	-	TRBJ2-7	CASSLVTQSSYEQYF	TGTGCCAGCAGCTTAGTGACTCAGAGCTCCTACGAGCAGTACTTC
-	TRBV5-5	once	TRBJ2-1	CASSLGWGAYNEQFF	TGTGCCAGCAGCTTGGGTTGGGGAGCGTACAATGAGCAGTTCTTC
TRBD1	TRBV7-3	few	TRBJ1-1	CASSLSGGPNTEAFF	TGTGCCAGCAGCTTATCAGGGGGCCCGAACACTGAAGCTTTCTTT
TRBD1	TRBV5-6	-	TRBJ2-7	CASSRAGTGYEQYF	TGTGCCAGCAGTCGTGCCGGGACAGGATACGAGCAGTACTTC
-	TRBV7-2	-	TRBJ2-7	CASSLEGASGVSYEQYF	TGTGCCAGCAGCTTAGAGGGGGCAAGCGGGGTCTCCTACGAGCAGTACTTC
-	TRBV7-6	-	TRBJ2-7	CASSFDGNEQYF	TGTGCCAGCAGCTTTGACGGCAACGAGCAGTACTTC
TRBD1	TRBV4-3	once	TRBJ1-1	CASSQDLWGGTGATEAFF	TGCGCCAGCAGCCAAGATCTATGGGGAGGGACAGGGGCCACTGAAGCTTTCTTT
TRBD1	TRBV30	-	TRBJ1-1	CAWNQGAGTEAFF	TGTGCCTGGAACCAGGGGGCGGGTACTGAAGCTTTCTTT
TRBD2	TRBV4-3	-	TRBJ2-1	CASSQVSSGDYNEQFF	TGCGCCAGCAGCCAAGTGTCTAGCGGGGATTACAATGAGCAGTTCTTC
-	TRBV9	once	TRBJ2-7	CASSGYRVLTYEQYF	TGTGCCAGCAGCGGGTACCGGGTCCTTACCTACGAGCAGTACTTC
TRBD2	TRBV11-3	-	TRBJ2-5	CASIKVPTSGQETQYF	TGTGCCAGCATCAAAGTCCCTACTAGCGGGCAAGAGACCCAGTACTTC
TRBD1	TRBV11-1	once	TRBJ2-7	CASSPGTAYEQYF	TGTGCCAGCAGCCCCGGGACAGCATACGAGCAGTACTTC
-	TRBV28	-	TRBJ2-5	CASSFRGYRYQETQYF	TGTGCCAGCAGTTTTAGGGGGTACAGGTACCAAGAGACCCAGTACTTC
-	TRBV7-2	-	TRBJ1-1	CASSPGSYSNTEAFF	TGTGCCAGCAGCCCGGGGAGCTATTCGAACACTGAAGCTTTCTTT
-	TRBV18	medium-sized	TRBJ2-7	CASSPGDTPYEQYF	TGTGCCAGCTCCCCAGGGGACACTCCCTACGAGCAGTACTTC